This T cell receptor beta chain was retrieved from a study of OX40 agonist ivuxolimab in advanced cancers. Notes on the research overall: Ivuxolimab was a fully human IgG2 agonistic monoclonal antibody targeting the costimulatory receptor OX40 (CD134). Intravenous ivuxolimab was administered to patients every 2 weeks at six dose levels: 0.01, 0.1, 0.3, 1.5, 3 and 10 mg/kg. Among the approximately 54 dose-escalation patients, about 19 had hepatocellular carcinoma, 15 melanoma, 9 renal cell carcinoma and 9 head and neck cancer. The dose-escalation cohort was about 83% male with a mean age of about 60 years, ranging from 23 to 79. Prior anti-PD-1, anti-PD-L1 or anti-CTLA-4 therapy was permitted, and 40% to 50% of dose-escalation patients had received checkpoint inhibitors. Three dose-escalation patients achieved partial responses, one with hepatocellular carcinoma and two with cutaneous melanoma. Peripheral TCRbeta sequencing aimed to test whether ivuxolimab altered TCR sequence diversity and caused clonal T-cell expansion. The monotherapy dose-escalation portion (N of about 50 patients) of the phase I ivuxolimab trial is reported in the paper. Overall results and qualifications from the work: In the 0.1-3.0 mg/kg groups, partial responders were among the patients with the lowest normalized peripheral clonal expansion, particularly in CD8+ T cells. Which antigens the clonally expanded peripheral T cells were specific for was not determined. Low levels of normalized T-cell clonal expansion were also seen in some patients who did not respond. Clonal expansion of both CD4+ and CD8+ blood T cells was observed from baseline to week 6 at doses 0.1 to 3.0 mg/kg. On average, CD8+ T cells showed more expanded clones than CD4+ T cells after ivuxolimab.

Regarding this clone: Its antigen remains unidentified. Base qualities are not provided; no much larger clone lies one nucleotide away.

Patients with a history of autoimmune disease or receiving systemic immunosuppression were excluded from the trial. Peripheral blood for TCR sequencing was collected from all dose cohorts at baseline, on cycle 4 day 1, and on cycle 7 day 1. The samples were drawn from a first-in-human, open-label, multicenter phase I dose-escalation trial of ivuxolimab. Adults with locally advanced or metastatic melanoma, renal cell, hepatocellular, or head and neck squamous cell carcinoma were enrolled in the trial. CD4+ and CD8+ T cells were sorted separately from peripheral blood before TCR sequencing. Cut back by 2 bases and 3 bases, the V and J ends lie 9 bases apart. From a lookup of the germline V gene, CDR1 and CDR2 are SGHDT and YYEEEE. The CDR3 has 13 amino acids, counting the end cysteine and phenylalanine. Only the CDR3 DNA stays, 39 bases, in frame from base 1. For sequencing of the TCRbeta CDR3 region, genomic DNA was extracted from the sorted cells. TCRbeta CDR3 regions were sequenced using the immunoSEQ Assay. TCRdb carries this immuneACCESS record with in-frame sequences only. Its versions omit some clonotypes, under half of them owing to an unresolved V gene in the studies checked, with the rest unexplained. The sample table holds 30,000 or so clones, of which around four fifths were seen once. Less than 25% of the sample is taken by the ten largest.

The starting material was CD4+ or CD8+ T cells sorted from blood, obtained in a trial of the OX40 agonist ivuxolimab. This chain joins TRBV5-6 to TRBJ2-7; the D call is possibly TRBD1 or TRBD2, each sharing 5 bases. The sequence was obtained from an adult with an advanced solid tumor such as melanoma, head and neck, liver or kidney cancer. The bases read TGTGCCAGCAGCTTAGTGAGGGGCTACGAGCAGTACTTC. Translated, this is CASSLVRGYEQYF.